This is a list of T cell receptor beta chains from one sample in a study of blood T cells in healthy people across ages. TCRdb reanalysed the 5' RACE reads using MiXCR and keeps one entry per CDR3 protein. The sample lists 1.5 million or so distinct CDR3 sequences; approximately 43% were seen once. The sample comprised blood. The receptors come from a woman between 18 and 29 years old in good health. CDR3s include the opening cysteine and the closing phenylalanine or tryptophan. The D gene is left open where the match is weak. Only some rows state a clone size, as once, few, many or a class for expanded clones.

>TRBJ2-1|NA|TRBV3-1|few
CASSREGRQFF
TGTGCCAGCAGCCGAGAAGGGAGGCAGTTCTTC
>TRBJ1-5|TRBD1|TRBV6-5|NA
CASSNRGSQPQHF
TGTGCCAGCAGTAACAGGGGTTCTCAGCCCCAGCATTTT
>TRBJ1-2|NA|TRBV3-1|NA
CASSHSTYGYTF
TGTGCCAGCAGCCATTCTACCTATGGCTACACCTTC
>TRBJ2-1|NA|TRBV20-1|few
CSAREIATYNEQFF
TGCAGTGCTAGAGAGATAGCCACCTACAATGAGCAGTTCTTC
>TRBJ2-1|NA|TRBV7-9|few
CASSQPLGELSGNEQFF
TGTGCCAGCAGCCAACCTTTGGGGGAGTTGAGTGGCAATGAGCAGTTCTTC
>TRBJ2-7|NA|TRBV27|few
CASSPRPGPLFDNEQYF
TGTGCCAGCAGTCCAAGGCCGGGACCACTCTTCGACAACGAGCAGTACTTC
>TRBJ1-2|NA|TRBV27|few
CASSLRWGGRSNYGYTF
TGTGCCAGCAGTTTACGTTGGGGAGGAAGGTCTAACTATGGCTACACCTTC
>TRBJ1-2|NA|TRBV20-1|few
CSAVDRPANYGYTF
TGCAGTGCTGTTGACAGGCCGGCTAACTATGGCTACACCTTC
>TRBJ1-1|NA|TRBV10-3|NA
CAISESSGEEAFF
TGTGCCATCAGTGAGTCTTCGGGCGAAGAAGCTTTCTTT
>TRBJ2-1|TRBD1|TRBV6-5|NA
CASSYSGTGGRDEQFF
TGTGCCAGCAGTTACTCGGGAACAGGGGGAAGGGATGAGCAGTTCTTC
>TRBJ2-2|NA|TRBV28|NA
CASRHPTGELFF
TGTGCCAGCAGGCACCCAACCGGGGAGCTGTTTTTT
>TRBJ1-5|TRBD1|TRBV7-2|few
CASSARTGKNQPQHF
TGTGCCAGCAGCGCCCGGACAGGGAAGAATCAGCCCCAGCATTTT
>TRBJ2-6|NA|TRBV15|many
CATSKPSGANVLTF
TGTGCCACCAGCAAACCATCTGGGGCCAACGTCCTGACTTTC
>TRBJ2-7|NA|TRBV6-2/TRBV6-3|NA
CASRPRTSEQYF
TGTGCCAGCAGACCAAGGACGAGTGAGCAGTACTTC
>TRBJ1-2|NA|TRBV4-1|NA
CASSQVPRNYGYTF
TGCGCCAGCAGCCAAGTACCCAGGAACTATGGCTACACCTTC
>TRBJ2-1|TRBD2|TRBV30|NA
CAWRTSGRMAEQFF
TGTGCCTGGAGGACTAGCGGGAGGATGGCTGAGCAGTTCTTC
>TRBJ1-1|NA|TRBV28|NA
CASRAMLTEAFF
TGTGCCAGTAGGGCGATGTTGACTGAAGCTTTCTTT
>TRBJ2-2|NA|TRBV7-2|NA
CASRQPGEHYTGELFF
TGTGCCAGCAGACAACCCGGGGAGCACTACACCGGGGAGCTGTTTTTT
>TRBJ1-6|NA|TRBV11-2|NA
CASSSWTNSPLHF
TGTGCCAGCAGCTCTTGGACGAATTCACCCCTCCACTTT
>TRBJ1-1|NA|TRBV7-8|once
CASSAPPVGTRVTEAFF
TGTGCCAGCAGCGCCCCACCCGTAGGGACGAGAGTCACTGAAGCTTTCTTT
>TRBJ2-1|NA|TRBV19|NA
CASSILGNEQFF
TGTGCCAGTAGTATTCTCGGCAATGAGCAGTTCTTC
>TRBJ2-2|NA|TRBV4-1|NA
CASSHQGIGELFF
TGCGCCAGCAGCCATCAGGGGATCGGGGAGCTGTTTTTT
>TRBJ2-3|TRBD2|TRBV5-1|few
CASSLGAWTSKDTDTQYF
TGCGCCAGCAGCTTGGGGGCATGGACTAGCAAAGACACAGATACGCAGTATTTT
>TRBJ2-7|NA|TRBV7-8|few
CASSQEQGQYF
TGTGCCAGCAGCCAAGAACAAGGGCAGTACTTC
>TRBJ2-4|TRBD1|TRBV12-3/TRBV12-4|NA
CASRLPGTGWSTQYF
TGTGCCAGCAGGCTCCCGGGGACAGGGTGGTCTACCCAGTACTTC
>TRBJ2-3|NA|TRBV29-1|many
CSALHGRTDTQYF
TGCAGCGCGCTACACGGGCGCACAGATACGCAGTATTTT
>TRBJ2-7|TRBD2|TRBV12-3/TRBV12-4|few
CASSALGGSYEQYF
TGTGCCAGCAGCGCACTCGGGGGGTCCTACGAGCAGTACTTC
>TRBJ2-2|TRBD2|TRBV27|NA
CASSLTSGRLNTGELFF
TGTGCCAGCAGTTTAACTAGCGGCCGGTTGAACACCGGGGAGCTGTTTTTT
>TRBJ1-5|TRBD1|TRBV4-1|few
CASSPMGGQSNQPQHF
TGCGCCAGCAGCCCGATGGGGGGACAGAGCAATCAGCCCCAGCATTTT
>TRBJ2-1|NA|TRBV29-1|NA
CSVGGFAYNEQFF
TGCAGCGTTGGGGGATTCGCCTACAATGAGCAGTTCTTC
>TRBJ2-3|TRBD2|TRBV6-5|few
CASSYKGLGTDTQYF
TGTGCCAGCAGTTACAAGGGACTAGGCACAGATACGCAGTATTTT
>TRBJ1-2|NA|TRBV10-3|few
CAISGGALSYGYTF
TGTGCCATCAGTGGGGGAGCACTATCCTATGGCTACACCTTC
>TRBJ1-3|NA|TRBV2|NA
CASKGETGNTIYF
TGTGCCAGCAAGGGGGAAACTGGAAACACCATATATTTT